Below, one TCR beta chain is given with its context. Antigen specificity is unknown. Germline V gene lookup returns CDR1 LGHNA and CDR2 YSLEER. The CDR3 length is 15 residues. V lost 1 base, J lost 0 bases, and 9 bases lay in between. This sample is part of a study of T cell repertoires in cytomegalovirus infection. From the reads, TCRdb called clonotypes with MiXCR, one entry per CDR3 protein. The table records approximately 70,000 distinct CDR3 sequences, about 22% of them present only once. The TCR comes from a human donor in good health (CMV status not recorded). Some clones in this sample may be carry-over from other donors' samples. The chain is built from TRBV4-3 and TRBJ1-1; D remains unclear. Sequencing was done on a sample of PBMCs, sequenced either directly or after in vitro stimulation (not recorded which). CDR3 sequence (DNA): TGCGCCAGCAGCCAAGGGAGAACCATGAACACTGAAGCTTTCTTT. Protein product: CASSQGRTMNTEAFF.